This T cell receptor (beta chain) was recovered during a study of blood T cell repertoires in COVID-19. In the study overall: T cells, B-cell-depleted T cells, or PBMCs provided the cDNA or gDNA that served as material.

Germline values: CDR1 SGHRS, CDR2 YFSETQ. The CDR3 sequence is 16 residues long. The V gene lost 1 base and the J gene lost 0 bases, with 10 bases spanning the gap. In the original processing: Amplification with reference gene primers provided the estimates of nucleated cell counts. Sequenced by immunoSEQ multiplex PCR; TCRdb stores in-frame clones only, minus some. V and J calls and clone size are copied from that table; D and trimming were computed from the DNA. The data contain hundreds of thousands of clones, roughly 82% of them singletons. Cohorts were based on clinical histories the participants reported. Recovery meant two consecutive negative NP/OP PCR tests, professional clearance, or resolved symptoms.

The sequenced material came from PBMCs or T cells enriched from blood (not recorded which). The rearrangement links TRBV5-1 to TRBJ1-4, with D hard to call. This receptor was taken from a woman between 45 and 65 years old who had recovered from COVID-19. The CDR3 reads CASSLFPIATNEKLFF. CDR3 coding DNA: TGCGCCAGCAGCTTGTTCCCTATTGCAACTAATGAAAAACTGTTTTTT.